This passage covers 16 T cell receptor beta chains from one sample sequenced in a study of T cell changes during pregnancy in multiple sclerosis. Generated by immunoSEQ multiplex PCR, the TCRdb table keeps only in-frame clones and is missing some. The sample includes 60,000 or so clones, about nine tenths of them seen just once. The material was peripheral blood, obtained in the first trimester of pregnancy. All receptors come from a female donor in good health, enrolled as a control in a pregnancy study.

V usage is TRBV27 and J usage is TRBJ1-2, with D possibly being TRBD1 (6 bases). This CDR3 comprises 12 residues. Germline V gene data show CDR1 as MNHEY and CDR2 as SMNVEV (reference sequence). V gave up 5 bases and J gave up 5 bases, with 9 bases separating them. CDR3 DNA sequence: TGTGCCAGCAGTGCAACAGGGTATGGCTACACCTTC. It encodes CASSATGYGYTF.

The chain uses TRBV7-8 and TRBJ2-1; 11 nucleotides line up with TRBD2. CDR3 length: 15 residues. Germline values: CDR1 SGHVS, CDR2 FQNEAQ. Germline trimming cut 5 bases from V and 7 bases from J; bases unmatched to any gene: 7. The CDR3 region is CASSRSGGVGNEQFF. Written as DNA, the CDR3 is TGTGCCAGCAGCCGTAGCGGGGGGGTGGGGAATGAGCAGTTCTTC.

The rearrangement joins TRBV13 to TRBJ2-7; TRBD2 agrees at 7 bases. This CDR3 comprises 17 residues. The ends lost 5 bases at V and 1 base at J; junction bases unmatched: 14. The germline V gene encodes CDR1 PRHDT and CDR2 FYEKMQ (reference sequence). CDR3 DNA: TGTGCCAGCAGCCCCGAAGGGAGGGCACGACTATCCTACGAGCAGTACTTC. As protein: CASSPEGRARLSYEQYF.

This clone was recorded only once. This rearrangement joins TRBV5-1 to TRBJ2-5; 9 bases agree with TRBD1. CDR1 and CDR2 from the germline V gene are SGHRS and YFSETQ. This CDR3 comprises 16 residues. The V and J ends lost 2 bases and 0 bases, in that order; junction bases with no gene match: 5. CDR3 residues: CASSFPYRGHQETQYF. In DNA, the CDR3 is TGCGCCAGCAGCTTTCCTTACAGGGGGCACCAAGAGACCCAGTACTTC.

The chain joins TRBV11-2 to TRBJ2-1, with 9 bases aligning to TRBD2. CDR3 length equals 17 residues. Germline lookup yields CDR1 SGHAT and CDR2 FQNNGV. The J segment lost 5 bases and the V segment lost 3 bases, leaving 11 bases of the junction unmatched. CDR3 nucleotide sequence: TGTGCCAGCAGCTTGACGCGGGGGGGTTGGTCCCACAATGAGCAGTTCTTC. It yields the protein CASSLTRGGWSHNEQFF.

This clone showed up just a few times. V is TRBV2 and J is TRBJ1-6; possible D gene TRBD1, 6 bases. CDR3 length equals 14 residues. CDR1 is SNHLY and CDR2 is FYNNEI in the germline V gene. V was clipped by 7 bases and J by 6 bases, with 13 bases between them. CDR3 coding DNA: TGTGCCAGCAACCCGACAGGTGCTAATTCACCCCTCCACTTT. It specifies CASNPTGANSPLHF.

This rearrangement joins TRBV9 to TRBJ1-2, with 10 bases identical to TRBD1. The CDR3 consists of 14 residues. J was trimmed by 5 bases and V by 2 bases; bases with no gene match: 3. Germline CDR1 SGDLS, CDR2 YYNGEE. This chain's CDR3 is CASSVDRGKYGYTF. Written as DNA, the CDR3 is TGTGCCAGCAGCGTGGACAGGGGGAAATATGGCTACACCTTC.

This chain uses TRBV7-2 with TRBJ1-3; D is possibly TRBD1 (5 bases). Trimming cost V 2 bases and J 1 base, with 9 bases left between them. Per germline, CDR1 SGHTA and CDR2 FQGNSA. This CDR3 has 15 residues. The chain's CDR3 is CASSLLGGSGNTIYF. The CDR3 coding sequence is TGTGCCAGCAGCTTACTCGGGGGTTCTGGAAACACCATATATTTT.

This clone was recorded once. CDR3 sequence (DNA): TGTGCCAGCAGCCGGGGGTCCTATGGCTACACCTTC. This sequence encodes CASSRGSYGYTF. The rearrangement joins TRBV6-5 to TRBJ1-2, with D possibly matching TRBD1 (5 bases). V gave up 6 bases and J gave up 4 bases, with 9 bases separating them. The germline CDR1 and CDR2 sequences are MNHEY and SVGAGI. The CDR3 length is 12 residues.

This chain uses TRBV4-3 with TRBJ2-3; 10 positions match TRBD2. The germline V gene has CDR1 LGHNA and CDR2 YSLEER. V lost 0 bases to trimming and J lost 7 bases; unmatched junction nucleotides: 22. The CDR3 sequence is 21 residues long. The CDR3 DNA follows: TGCGCCAGCAGCCAAGATCTGGATAGCGGGGGGCGGTCGACCCCTTGGAATACGCAGTATTTT. It encodes CASSQDLDSGGRSTPWNTQYF.

CDR3 sequence: CASSPRGVAGEEETQYF. CDR3 in DNA: TGTGCCAGCAGCCCTAGGGGGGTAGCGGGGGAGGAAGAGACCCAGTACTTC. This rearrangement joins TRBV11-2 to TRBJ2-5; the match to TRBD2 covers 9 bases. The CDR3 runs to 17 residues. Germline CDR1 reads SGHAT; CDR2 reads FQNNGV. V lost 5 bases to trimming and J lost 3 bases; unmatched junction nucleotides: 13.

To note about this clone: Relative to the germline gene, one junction end is altered; a read error may explain this. V usage is TRBV19 and J usage is TRBJ1-1; 7 bases align to TRBD1. Germline values: CDR1 LNHDA, CDR2 SQIVND (reference sequence). This CDR3 has 14 amino acids. CDR3 loop: CASSMGTENTEAFF. CDR3 coding DNA: TGTGCCAGTAGTATGGGGACAGAGAACACTGAGGCTTTCTTT. The full variable domain, with the rest looked up from reference TRBV19 and TRBJ1-1, is DGGITQSPKYLFRKEGQNVTLSCEQNLNHDAMYWYRQDPGQGLRLIYYSQIVNDFQKGDIAEGYSVSREKKESFPLTVTSAQKNPTAFYLCASSMGTENTEAFFGQGTRLTVV.

The rearrangement links TRBV7-2 to TRBJ1-5, with a weak D call TRBD1 (5 bases). The CDR3 totals 18 residues. The germline V gene encodes CDR1 SGHTA and CDR2 FQGNSA. V was shortened by 2 bases and J by 5 bases, with 22 bases between the two germline ends. In DNA form, the CDR3 reads TGTGCCAGCAGCTTATATAAGTGGGGGGAACGTGTGGATCAGCCCCAGCATTTT. Protein sequence: CASSLYKWGERVDQPQHF.

The chain combines TRBV29-1 with TRBJ1-1; a possible D gene is TRBD1 (5 bases). The CDR3 spans 11 residues. V shed 5 bases and J shed 6 bases, with 10 bases lying between them. Looked up from germline, CDR1 is SQVTM and CDR2 is ANQGSEA. The CDR3 region is CSVWGGAEAFF. The CDR3 bases are TGCAGCGTTTGGGGGGGAGCTGAAGCTTTCTTT. The whole variable domain, remainder taken from reference TRBV29-1 and TRBJ1-1, is SAVISQKPSRDICQRGTSLTIQCQVDSQVTMMFWYRQQPGQSLTLIATANQGSEATYESGFVIDKFPISRPNLTFSTLTVSNMSPEDSSIYLCSVWGGAEAFFGQGTRLTVV.

The gene calls are TRBV6-5 and TRBJ1-2; 9 nucleotides match TRBD1. The CDR3 is 16 residues long. V trimming: 2 bases; J trimming: 5 bases; junction bases outside the gene matches: 9. Germline values: CDR1 MNHEY, CDR2 SVGAGI. CDR3 region: CASSYVGQGSIYGYTF. CDR3 DNA: TGTGCCAGCAGTTACGTTGGACAGGGGAGCATTTATGGCTACACCTTC.

This clone was found once. The J gene is TRBJ2-3, the V gene TRBV5-6; 7 nucleotides match TRBD1. Trimming cost V 1 base and J 1 base; bases outside gene matches: 9. This CDR3 has 17 residues. CDR1 and CDR2 (germline): SGHDT, YYEEEE. CDR3 DNA: TGTGCCAGCAGCTTGTACTTTTCTGACAGGGGCACAGATACGCAGTATTTT. It translates to CASSLYFSDRGTDTQYF.